Listed here are 12 T cell receptor beta chains from one sample, sequenced in a study of cytomegalovirus exposure and HLA in healthy donors. Researchers ran the PCR with 60 Vbeta and 13 Jbeta primers. Using immunoSEQ multiplex PCR, the repertoire was profiled, and TCRdb retains in-frame clones only, with some absent. Of 180,000 or so clones listed, just over 75% are singletons. Material for sequencing was PBMCs. The receptors here all came from a man between 18 and 35 years old in good health and CMV-seronegative.

CDR3 amino acids: CASSLEGSYEQYF. DNA for the CDR3: TGTGCCAGCAGCTTGGAGGGGTCCTACGAGCAGTACTTC. V is TRBV5-8 and J is TRBJ2-7; tentative D call: TRBD1 (5 bases). The CDR3 consists of 13 residues. Deletions cut 0 bases from V and 1 base from J, with 5 bases between. Germline V lookup: CDR1 SGHTS, CDR2 YDEGEE.

J is TRBJ2-7 and V is TRBV7-9; TRBD2 agrees at 7 bases. J gave up 5 bases and V 4 bases, and 11 bases lay outside the gene matches. Looked up from germline, CDR1 is SEHNR and CDR2 is FQNEAQ (reference sequence). CDR3 size: 15 residues. The CDR3 sequence: CASSSAGLALHEQYF. In DNA form, the CDR3 reads TGTGCCAGCAGCTCAGCGGGGCTAGCGTTGCACGAGCAGTACTTC. Full variable domain (missing parts from reference TRBV7-9 and TRBJ2-7): DTGVSQNPRHKITKRGQNVTFRCDPISEHNRLYWYRQTLGQGPEFLTYFQNEAQLEKSRLLSDRFSAERPKGSFSTLEIQRTEQGDSAMYLCASSSAGLALHEQYFGPGTRLTVT.

This clone was counted a few times. CDR3 residues: CASSYSWQGVNNEQFF. The CDR3 DNA sequence: TGTGCCAGCAGTTACTCGTGGCAGGGGGTTAATAATGAGCAGTTCTTC. The rearrangement uses TRBV6-5 and TRBJ2-1; 7 nucleotides match TRBD1. Losses at the gene ends were 0 bases for V and 7 bases for J; bases not matched to a gene: 9. This CDR3 contains 16 residues. CDR1 and CDR2 from the germline V gene are MNHEY and SVGAGI.

This clone occurred a few times. V and J are TRBV4-3 and TRBJ1-4; 7 positions match TRBD1. The V and J ends lost 0 bases and 7 bases, in that order; junction bases with no gene match: 8. This CDR3 is built from 16 residues. Germline lookup yields CDR1 LGHNA and CDR2 YSLEER. CDR3 DNA sequence: TGCGCCAGCAGCCAAGATAGGACAGGATCTAGTGAAAAACTGTTTTTT. The encoded protein is CASSQDRTGSSEKLFF.

Note on this clone: Sequence at one end of the junction differs from germline and may be a read error. V and J are TRBV5-1 and TRBJ2-5; no firm D call. The CDR3 contains 14 residues. Germline CDR1 reads SGHRS; CDR2 reads YFSETQ. The CDR3 loop is CANSSVSGQETQYF. The CDR3, as DNA: TGCGCCAACAGCTCCGTATCGGGTCAAGAGACCCAGTACTTC.

This rearrangement joins TRBV7-2 to TRBJ2-5; tentatively, D is TRBD1 (5 bases). V lost 4 bases to trimming and J lost 5 bases, with 11 bases between them. The CDR3 covers 13 residues. Germline CDR1 is SGHTA and CDR2 is FQGNSA. CDR3 sequence: CASSYPGKETQYF. The CDR3 DNA reads as TGTGCCAGCAGCTACCCAGGGAAGGAGACCCAGTACTTC.

This clone was found once. The rearrangement links TRBV28 to TRBJ2-1; the D gene is possibly TRBD2 (7 bases). The CDR3 runs to 14 residues. The V gene lost 6 bases and the J gene lost 6 bases, with 15 bases spanning the gap. The V gene's germline CDR1 is MDHEN and CDR2 SYDVKM. The CDR3 loop is CASRPLGGVNEQFF. The CDR3 nucleotides are TGTGCCAGCAGGCCGTTAGGGGGGGTCAATGAGCAGTTCTTC.

This chain uses TRBV7-3 with TRBJ2-2, with 10 bases aligning to TRBD1. V was clipped by 5 bases and J by 7 bases; unmatched bases: 1. CDR1 is SGHTA and CDR2 is FQGTGA in the germline V gene. The CDR3 loop spans 13 amino acids. CDR3 in DNA: TGTGCCAGCAGCCGGACAGGGGGCGGGGAGCTGTTTTTT. This translates into CASSRTGGGELFF.

The genes are TRBV7-2 and TRBJ2-3; D unresolved. The CDR3 length is 12 residues. Germline assignment: CDR1 SGHTA and CDR2 FQGNSA. Trimming removed 2 bases from V and 4 bases from J, with 4 bases in between. In DNA form, the CDR3 reads TGTGCCAGCAGCTTATATGCAGATACGCAGTATTTT. Its protein is CASSLYADTQYF.

This chain links TRBV19 with TRBJ2-2, with D possibly being TRBD2 (6 bases). Trimming stripped 7 bases from V and 1 base from J, with 19 bases between. This CDR3 is 17 amino acids long. Germline values: CDR1 LNHDA, CDR2 SQIVND (reference sequence). The CDR3 region is CASTYRPGVGNTGELFF. CDR3 nucleotides: TGTGCCAGTACCTATAGACCGGGAGTAGGGAACACCGGGGAGCTGTTTTTT.

This sequence joins TRBV7-2 and TRBJ2-6; the D is unclear. The CDR3 has 14 residues. The V end was cut by 4 bases, the J end by 0 bases, with 4 bases between. The V gene's germline CDR1 is SGHTA and CDR2 FQGNSA. In nucleotides, the CDR3 is TGTGCCAGCAGCTCCTTCTCTGGGGCCAACGTCCTGACTTTC. Translated: CASSSFSGANVLTF.

The rearrangement links TRBV27 to TRBJ1-5; the D gene is possibly TRBD1 (5 bases). Germline CDR1 reads MNHEY; CDR2 reads SMNVEV (reference sequence). The V and J ends lost 6 bases and 4 bases respectively, with 19 bases between them. This CDR3 has 16 amino acids. The CDR3 spells CASRSVGQGGNQPQHF. For the CDR3, the DNA is TGTGCCAGCAGGTCGGTCGGGCAGGGAGGTAATCAGCCCCAGCATTTT.